These 18 T cell receptor beta chains were all obtained from the same sample, sequenced in a study of STAT5B mutations in CD4+ large granular lymphocyte leukemia. Generated by immunoSEQ multiplex PCR, the TCRdb table keeps only in-frame clones and is missing some. This sample carries about 37,000 clones, 70% to 90% of them seen once, and the ten largest clones take 3.4%. Specimen: CD4+ T cells from blood buffy coats. The receptors come from a human donor in good health.

The chain combines TRBV7-2 with TRBJ2-5; D possibly corresponds to TRBD2 (5 bases). The assigned J gene may be wrong: the sequence end matches TRBJ2-7 better. In germline, CDR1 is SGHTA, CDR2 FQGNSA. The CDR3 contains 13 residues. CDR3 in amino acids: CASSLVPSSEQYF. The CDR3 coding sequence is TGTGCCAGCAGCTTAGTCCCTAGCAGCGAGCAGTACTTC.

This clone was seen just once. In DNA, the CDR3 is TGTGCCACCAGCAGGAAGGGGGGGGACACTGAAGCTTTCTTT. Its translation: CATSRKGGDTEAFF. The gene calls are TRBV15 and TRBJ1-1; D perhaps matches TRBD1 (6 bases). This CDR3 has 14 residues. CDR1 and CDR2 from the germline V gene are LNHNV and YYDKDF (reference sequence). V lost 3 bases, J lost 3 bases, and 11 bases lay in between.

This chain connects TRBV28 to TRBJ1-2; D possibly corresponds to TRBD1 (6 bases). This CDR3 is built from 12 residues. V lost 3 bases and J 8 bases, leaving 10 bases between the germline ends. Looked up from germline, CDR1 is MDHEN and CDR2 is SYDVKM. This CDR3 is CASSFLTGGYTF. The CDR3 DNA reads as TGTGCCAGCAGTTTTTTAACAGGGGGCTACACCTTC.

In this sample, this clone turned up a few times. J is TRBJ2-2 and V is TRBV19, with TRBD2 identical over 8 bases. V shed 1 base, J shed 7 bases, and the junction held 5 bases outside the gene matches. There are 15 residues in the CDR3. CDR1 is LNHDA and CDR2 is SQIVND in the germline V gene (reference sequence). CDR3 amino acids: CASSIGREGHGELFF. CDR3 coding DNA: TGTGCCAGTAGTATAGGTCGGGAGGGCCACGGGGAGCTGTTTTTT.

This clone came up once. V gene TRBV19 combines with J gene TRBJ2-7, with D possibly being TRBD1 (6 bases). V gave up 4 bases and J gave up 3 bases, with 10 bases separating them. The CDR3 runs 13 residues. CDR1 and CDR2 from the germline V gene are LNHDA and SQIVND (reference sequence). Written as DNA, the CDR3 is TGTGCCAGTAGTACGCAACAGGGCTACGAGCAGTACTTC. Translating gives CASSTQQGYEQYF.

This sequence joins TRBV15 and TRBJ1-3; D gene ambiguous. V gave up 4 bases and J gave up 0 bases, with 13 bases separating them. This CDR3 region has 16 residues. CDR1 is LNHNV, CDR2 YYDKDF, per germline (reference sequence). CDR3 bases: TGTGCCACCAGCAACCGACGGCAAATCTCTGGAAACACCATATATTTT. It yields the protein CATSNRRQISGNTIYF.

This chain joins TRBV6-1 and TRBJ1-5; D gene unclear. Looked up from germline, CDR1 is MNHNS and CDR2 is SASEGT. The CDR3 covers 14 residues. Trimming took off 11 bases at V and 0 bases at J, with 14 bases between the two ends. In DNA form, the CDR3 reads TGTGCCGCCGCGCACGGGAATAGCAATCAGCCCCAGCATTTT. Its protein is CAAAHGNSNQPQHF.

This rearrangement joins TRBV2 to TRBJ2-7; D unclear. Trimming took 6 bases from V and 3 from J, leaving 9 bases between them. This CDR3 has 12 residues. CDR1 is SNHLY, CDR2 FYNNEI, per germline. The CDR3 DNA follows: TGTGCCAGCAGAGGGATTAACTACGAGCAGTACTTC. Translating it yields CASRGINYEQYF.

J is TRBJ2-7 and V is TRBV5-4; 7 bases are shared with TRBD2. The junction had 5 bases not matched to a gene; V was cut back by 0 bases and J by 2 bases. The V gene's germline CDR1 is SGHNT and CDR2 YYREEE (reference sequence). This CDR3 spans 15 amino acids. The CDR3 DNA follows: TGTGCCAGCAGCTTGGGACTAGCAGACACCTACGAGCAGTACTTC. Amino acid sequence: CASSLGLADTYEQYF.

This sequence joins TRBV4-1 and TRBJ2-4, with 11 bases that match TRBD2. Germline trimming cut 0 bases from V and 7 bases from J; bases unmatched to any gene: 11. The CDR3 runs 18 residues. Germline CDR1 reads MGHRA; CDR2 reads YSYEKL. The CDR3 sequence: CASSQEEASGRRSNIQYF. In DNA form, the CDR3 reads TGCGCCAGCAGCCAAGAGGAGGCTAGCGGGAGGAGGTCGAACATTCAGTACTTC.

The chain is built from TRBV11-2 and TRBJ2-1; 7 nucleotides line up with TRBD1. The CDR3 sequence is 17 residues long. The germline gives CDR1 SGHAT, CDR2 FQNNGV. The V gene end was trimmed by 4 bases and the J gene end by 4 bases; junction bases not matched to a gene: 13. The DNA of the CDR3 is TGTGCCAGCAGCTACCGCGCCCCGGGACAGCTATACAATGAGCAGTTCTTC. Translating it yields CASSYRAPGQLYNEQFF.

The chain links TRBV6-1 to TRBJ2-7, with 8 bases that match TRBD1. Germline trimming cut 5 bases from V and 4 bases from J; bases unmatched to any gene: 7. This CDR3 region has 14 residues. Germline V gives CDR1 MNHNS, CDR2 SASEGT. This CDR3 reads CASSRQGIEYEQYF. Here the CDR3 DNA reads TGTGCCAGCAGTAGACAGGGGATCGAATACGAGCAGTACTTC.

The chain couples TRBV5-4 to TRBJ2-3; D ambiguous. V lost 4 bases to trimming and J lost 1 base, with 10 bases between them. The CDR3 is made up of 14 amino acids. Germline V gene sequence: CDR1 SGHNT, CDR2 YYREEE (reference sequence). Here the CDR3 DNA reads TGTGCCAGCAGCACCCCGGAAGGCACAGATACGCAGTATTTT. This codes for CASSTPEGTDTQYF. Full variable domain (missing parts from reference TRBV5-4 and TRBJ2-3): ETGVTQSPTHLIKTRGQQVTLRCSSQSGHNTVSWYQQALGQGPQFIFQYYREEENGRGNFPPRFSGLQFPNYSSELNVNALELDDSALYLCASSTPEGTDTQYFGPGTRLTVL.

This clone was seen just once. CDR3 sequence: CASSRRTSGSYEQYF. CDR3 nucleotide sequence: TGTGCCAGCAGCCGCCGGACTAGCGGATCCTACGAGCAGTACTTC. The V gene is TRBV6-6, the J gene TRBJ2-7, with TRBD2 matching 10 bases. This CDR3 has 15 residues. Looked up from germline, CDR1 is MNHNY and CDR2 is SVGAGI (reference sequence). V shed 6 bases, J shed 1 base, and the junction held 6 bases outside the gene matches.

This chain uses TRBV11-3 with TRBJ2-3, with 12 positions matching TRBD2. This CDR3 is built from 15 residues. Germline V lookup: CDR1 SGHNT, CDR2 YENEEA. V lost 5 bases, J lost 5 bases, and 5 bases stayed unmatched. CDR3 sequence (DNA): TGTGCCAGCAGCCAGGGACTAGCGGGTGGAGATACGCAGTATTTT. Amino acid sequence: CASSQGLAGGDTQYF.

The V call is TRBV7-8, the J call TRBJ2-7, with TRBD2 matching 9 bases. CDR3 length equals 16 residues. The ends lost 6 bases at V and 6 bases at J; junction bases unmatched: 15. In germline, CDR1 is SGHVS, CDR2 FQNEAQ. CDR3 in DNA: TGTGCCAGCAGTCAGCCGGCCCTGCGGGAGGGGCGCGAGCAGTACTTC. Translated, it gives CASSQPALREGREQYF.

This clone occurred a few times. The V and J genes are TRBV10-3 and TRBJ1-1; 7 bases map to TRBD1. V was pared by 4 bases and J by 3 bases, with 8 bases of the junction left unmatched. The CDR3 spans 15 residues. Germline assignment: CDR1 ENHRY and CDR2 SYGVKD. For the CDR3, the DNA is TGTGCCATCAGTGTCGGGGCAGGGGGTGACACTGAAGCTTTCTTT. This encodes CAISVGAGGDTEAFF.

The chain is built from TRBV7-9 and TRBJ2-1; 11 nucleotides match TRBD2. This CDR3 spans 16 amino acids. Germline CDR1 and CDR2: SEHNR and FQNEAQ (reference sequence). J lost 4 bases, V lost 4 bases, and 6 bases had no gene match. CDR3 coding DNA: TGTGCCAGCAGCTCCGGACTAGCGGGTACTTACAATGAGCAGTTCTTC. It encodes CASSSGLAGTYNEQFF.